The rows below give T cell receptor beta chains drawn from one sample of a study of blood T cell repertoires in COVID-19. Here immunoSEQ multiplex PCR was the method, and the copy in TCRdb shows in-frame clones only, minus some. Here the sample spans roughly 92,000 clones, approximately 88% being singletons. The specimen was peripheral blood. The receptors here all came from an elderly woman with active or convalescent COVID-19. The CDR3 runs from the conserved cysteine through the conserved F or W. A D gene is named only where the DNA matches it firmly. A row's size may be missing; if present it is once, few, many or a size class.

d_call: .; clone_size: .; j_call: TRBJ2-5; v_call: TRBV6-6; cdr3_aa: CASSPQETQYF; cdr3_nt: TGTGCCAGCAGTCCGCAAGAGACCCAGTACTTC
d_call: .; clone_size: .; j_call: TRBJ1-6; v_call: TRBV4-3; cdr3_aa: CASSQDLGGYNSPLHF; cdr3_nt: TGCGCCAGCAGCCAAGATCTCGGAGGCTATAATTCACCCCTCCACTTT
d_call: .; clone_size: .; j_call: TRBJ1-1; v_call: TRBV7-3; cdr3_aa: CASSLTGGGSGTEAFF; cdr3_nt: TGTGCCAGCAGCTTAACGGGGGGTGGATCCGGCACTGAAGCTTTCTTT
d_call: .; clone_size: .; j_call: TRBJ2-2; v_call: TRBV7-7; cdr3_aa: CASSLSGGISGELFF; cdr3_nt: TGTGCCAGCAGCTTATCTGGGGGCATAAGCGGGGAGCTGTTTTTT
d_call: .; clone_size: .; j_call: TRBJ2-4; v_call: TRBV7-8; cdr3_aa: CASSRDGGSGNIQYF; cdr3_nt: TGTGCCAGCAGCCGAGACGGGGGATCGGGAAACATTCAGTACTTC
d_call: .; clone_size: .; j_call: TRBJ1-2; v_call: TRBV28; cdr3_aa: CASSLQAGVGYTF; cdr3_nt: TGTGCCAGCAGTTTACAGGCAGGGGTCGGCTACACCTTC
d_call: .; clone_size: .; j_call: TRBJ2-7; v_call: TRBV10-3; cdr3_aa: CAIGGDEQYF; cdr3_nt: TGTGCCATCGGAGGGGACGAGCAGTACTTC
d_call: .; clone_size: few; j_call: TRBJ2-2; v_call: TRBV9; cdr3_aa: CASSVDSYTGELFF; cdr3_nt: TGTGCCAGCAGCGTAGATTCCTACACCGGGGAGCTGTTTTTT
d_call: TRBD1; clone_size: once; j_call: TRBJ2-1; v_call: TRBV11-3; cdr3_aa: CASSLDVTGEYNEQFF; cdr3_nt: TGTGCCAGCAGCTTAGACGTGACAGGGGAGTACAATGAGCAGTTCTTC
d_call: .; clone_size: .; j_call: TRBJ2-7; v_call: TRBV6-5; cdr3_aa: CASSYRQGLPSYEQYF; cdr3_nt: TGTGCCAGCAGTTACCGGCAGGGACTGCCTTCCTACGAGCAGTACTTC
d_call: TRBD1; clone_size: .; j_call: TRBJ1-2; v_call: TRBV9; cdr3_aa: CASSFRTTGGGYTF; cdr3_nt: TGTGCCAGCAGCTTTCGAACTACAGGGGGCGGCTACACCTTC
d_call: .; clone_size: .; j_call: TRBJ1-2; v_call: TRBV28; cdr3_aa: CASSDFYGYTF; cdr3_nt: TGTGCCAGCAGTGACTTCTATGGCTACACCTTC
d_call: .; clone_size: .; j_call: TRBJ2-7; v_call: TRBV6-6; cdr3_aa: CASIRDKRGSYEQYF; cdr3_nt: TGTGCCTCGATCCGGGACAAGCGGGGTTCCTACGAGCAGTACTTC
d_call: TRBD1; clone_size: .; j_call: TRBJ1-3; v_call: TRBV15; cdr3_aa: CATSRKDGGQGMLSGNTIYF; cdr3_nt: TGTGCCACCAGCAGAAAAGATGGGGGACAGGGGATGCTCTCTGGAAACACCATATATTTT
d_call: TRBD2; clone_size: .; j_call: TRBJ2-7; v_call: TRBV4-1; cdr3_aa: CASNPGLGMFEQYF; cdr3_nt: TGCGCCAGCAATCCGGGACTAGGGATGTTCGAGCAGTACTTC
d_call: .; clone_size: .; j_call: TRBJ2-1; v_call: TRBV20-1; cdr3_aa: CSARTVNEQFF; cdr3_nt: TGCAGTGCTAGAACGGTCAATGAGCAGTTCTTC
d_call: .; clone_size: .; j_call: TRBJ1-1; v_call: TRBV24-1; cdr3_aa: CATSDFQKNTEAFF; cdr3_nt: TGTGCCACCAGTGATTTCCAGAAGAACACTGAAGCTTTCTTT
d_call: .; clone_size: .; j_call: TRBJ2-1; v_call: TRBV29-1; cdr3_aa: CSVDPTRNNEQFF; cdr3_nt: TGCAGCGTTGATCCGACTCGGAACAATGAGCAGTTCTTC
d_call: TRBD2; clone_size: .; j_call: TRBJ2-3; v_call: TRBV19; cdr3_aa: CASSRLAPASTDTQYF; cdr3_nt: TGTGCCAGTAGTCGACTAGCGCCAGCTAGCACAGATACGCAGTATTTT
d_call: .; clone_size: once; j_call: TRBJ2-1; v_call: TRBV7-8; cdr3_aa: CASSLPPAGASNEQFF; cdr3_nt: TGTGCCAGCAGCTTACCCCCCGCAGGGGCGTCAAATGAGCAGTTCTTC